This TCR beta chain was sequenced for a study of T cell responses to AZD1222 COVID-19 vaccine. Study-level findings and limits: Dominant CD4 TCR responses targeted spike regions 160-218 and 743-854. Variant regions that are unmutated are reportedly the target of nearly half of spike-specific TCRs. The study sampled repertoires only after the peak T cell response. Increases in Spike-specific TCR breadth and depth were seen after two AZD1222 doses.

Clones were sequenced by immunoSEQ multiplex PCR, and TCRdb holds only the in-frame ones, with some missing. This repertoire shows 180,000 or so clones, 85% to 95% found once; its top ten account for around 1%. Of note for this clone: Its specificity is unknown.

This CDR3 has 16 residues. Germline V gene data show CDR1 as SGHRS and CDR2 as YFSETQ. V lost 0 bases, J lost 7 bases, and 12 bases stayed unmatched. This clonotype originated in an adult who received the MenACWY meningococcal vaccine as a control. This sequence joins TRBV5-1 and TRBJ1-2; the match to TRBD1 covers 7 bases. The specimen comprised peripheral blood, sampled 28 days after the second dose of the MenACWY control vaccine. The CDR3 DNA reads TGCGCCAGCAGCTTGGCCACATTGGTAGGGGGCGGTGGCTACACCTTC. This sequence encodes CASSLATLVGGGGYTF.